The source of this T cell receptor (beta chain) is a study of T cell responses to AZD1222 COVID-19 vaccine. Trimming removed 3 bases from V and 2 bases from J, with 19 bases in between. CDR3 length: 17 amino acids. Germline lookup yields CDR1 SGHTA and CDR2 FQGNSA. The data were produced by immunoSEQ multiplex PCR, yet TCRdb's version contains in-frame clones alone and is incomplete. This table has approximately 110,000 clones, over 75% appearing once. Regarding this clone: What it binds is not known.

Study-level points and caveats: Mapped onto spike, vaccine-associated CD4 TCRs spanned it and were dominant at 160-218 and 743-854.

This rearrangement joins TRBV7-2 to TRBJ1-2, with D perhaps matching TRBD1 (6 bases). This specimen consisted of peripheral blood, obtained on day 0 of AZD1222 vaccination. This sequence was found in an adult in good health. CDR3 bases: TGTGCCAGCAGCTTGTTCCCCCCCGGACAGAACAACTATGGCTACACCTTC. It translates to CASSLFPPGQNNYGYTF.